These 31 T cell receptor beta chains were sequenced from one sample in a study of T cell responses to AZD1222 COVID-19 vaccine. The protocol was immunoSEQ multiplex PCR, while the TCRdb copy is restricted to in-frame clones and leaves out a portion. The data hold 150,000 to 180,000 clones, with 88% observed a single time. The sequences come from peripheral blood, collected on day 0 of AZD1222 vaccination. Receptors originate from an adult in good health.

The V call is TRBV11-2, the J call TRBJ2-7; D is perhaps TRBD1 (5 bases). CDR1 SGHAT and CDR2 FQNNGV come from the germline V gene. The V end was cut by 5 bases, the J end by 2 bases, with 10 bases between. The CDR3 is 13 amino acids. CDR3 region: CASSTGHPYEQYF. The CDR3 DNA follows: TGTGCCAGCAGCACCGGACATCCCTACGAGCAGTACTTC.

V is TRBV7-2 and J is TRBJ2-7; D is possibly TRBD1 (6 bases). Germline values: CDR1 SGHTA, CDR2 FQGNSA. This CDR3 has 15 amino acids. Deletions cut 4 bases from V and 2 bases from J, with 15 bases between. CDR3 DNA: TGTGCCAGCAGCTCAAGGGGGACGGATGCCTACGAGCAGTACTTC. Encoded protein: CASSSRGTDAYEQYF.

The chain employs TRBV28 and TRBJ1-2; D call uncertain. This CDR3 comprises 13 residues. Germline CDR1 is MDHEN and CDR2 is SYDVKM. Trimming took off 6 bases at V and 8 bases at J, with 16 bases between the two ends. The CDR3 sequence is CASSLMRDQGYTF. CDR3 DNA sequence: TGTGCCAGCAGCCTAATGAGGGATCAAGGCTACACCTTC.

V and J are TRBV6-6 and TRBJ2-7; 9 nucleotides agree with TRBD1. The CDR3 totals 15 residues. Per germline, CDR1 MNHNY and CDR2 SVGAGI (reference sequence). The V gene end was trimmed by 2 bases and the J gene end by 5 bases; junction bases not matched to a gene: 7. The CDR3 DNA sequence: TGTGCCAGCAGTTACCTTACAGGGGGCTTCGACGAGCAGTACTTC. This encodes CASSYLTGGFDEQYF.

The rearrangement links TRBV6-5 to TRBJ1-2; no clear D gene. Germline-derived CDR1 and CDR2 are MNHEY and SVGAGI. Deletions cut 2 bases from V and 7 bases from J, with 5 bases between. The CDR3 sequence is 11 residues long. CDR3 sequence (DNA): TGTGCCAGCAGTTACCGGGGTGGCTACACCTTC. It is translated as CASSYRGGYTF.

This chain uses TRBV11-3 with TRBJ2-2; D not resolved. This CDR3 region has 11 residues. V was clipped by 7 bases and J by 10 bases, with 10 bases between them. In germline, CDR1 is SGHNT, CDR2 YENEEA. The CDR3 here is CASILIEELFF. As DNA, the CDR3 is TGTGCCAGCATCCTGATAGAGGAGCTGTTTTTT.

The chain combines TRBV3-1 (or the pseudogene TRBV3-2) with TRBJ1-1; no clear D gene. V lost 1 base, J lost 1 base, and 10 bases lay in between. This CDR3 comprises 15 residues. Germline V gene sequence: CDR1 LGHDT, CDR2 YNNKEL (reference sequence). The CDR3 here is CASSQVVAGNTEAFF. The CDR3 DNA sequence: TGTGCCAGCAGCCAAGTGGTAGCGGGGAACACTGAAGCTTTCTTT.

This chain connects TRBV5-4 to TRBJ2-3, with unresolved D. Germline CDR1 reads SGHNT; CDR2 reads YYREEE (reference sequence). V was pared by 2 bases and J by 5 bases, with 9 bases between. The CDR3 is 13 residues long. CDR3 residues: CASSFGFGDTQYF. The CDR3 nucleotides read TGTGCCAGCAGCTTTGGATTTGGAGATACGCAGTATTTT.

This clone was observed once. The chain employs TRBV7-9 and TRBJ2-2, with D perhaps matching TRBD1 (6 bases). Germline V gene lookup returns CDR1 SEHNR and CDR2 FQNEAQ (reference sequence). The CDR3 has 15 amino acids. V lost 1 base and J 6 bases, leaving 12 bases between the germline ends. The CDR3 DNA reads TGTGCCAGCAGCTTAGAGACAGGCGTCGCCGGGGAGCTGTTTTTT. Amino acids: CASSLETGVAGELFF.

V is TRBV10-3 and J is TRBJ1-2, with 8 positions matching TRBD1. CDR1 and CDR2 from the germline V gene are ENHRY and SYGVKD. V dropped 5 bases and J dropped 7; count of bases not matched to a gene: 9. This CDR3 spans 14 amino acids. The CDR3 DNA follows: TGTGCCATCAGTCGACAGGGGAAAGGAGTTGGCTACACCTTC. Protein sequence: CAISRQGKGVGYTF.

The chain links TRBV7-2 to TRBJ1-3, with a tentative D call TRBD1 (5 bases). CDR1 is SGHTA, CDR2 FQGNSA, per germline. The CDR3 has 16 amino acids. Trimming cost V 5 bases and J 0 bases, with 14 bases left between them. CDR3 in DNA: TGTGCCAGCAGCGCCCGCCAGGGAGGCTCTGGAAACACCATATATTTT. It specifies CASSARQGGSGNTIYF.

V gene TRBV7-8 combines with J gene TRBJ2-7; the match to TRBD1 covers 7 bases. Trimming took 4 bases from V and 4 from J; bases not matched to a gene: 7. CDR1 SGHVS and CDR2 FQNEAQ come from the germline V gene. This CDR3 region has 14 residues. CDR3 sequence: CASSYRQGGYEQYF. In DNA form, the CDR3 reads TGTGCCAGCAGCTATAGACAGGGTGGGTACGAGCAGTACTTC.

This sequence joins TRBV24-1 and TRBJ2-1, with TRBD2 matching 16 bases. After removal of 4 bases from V and 10 bases from J, the junction contained 6 bases not matched to a gene. From germline, CDR1 is KGHDR and CDR2 SFDVKD. The length of the CDR3 is 16 residues. Written as DNA, the CDR3 is TGTGCCACCAGTGACCCTGGGACTAGCGGGGGGGCCGAGCAGTTCTTC. Amino acid sequence: CATSDPGTSGGAEQFF.

The chain links TRBV20-1 to TRBJ1-1; tentative D call: TRBD1 (5 bases). There are 14 residues in the CDR3. Germline CDR1 and CDR2: DFQATT and SNEGSKA (reference sequence). Trimming left V 3 bases short and J 1 base short, with 12 bases between. In nucleotides, the CDR3 is TGCAGTGCTAGTCAGGGACCGCCGAACACTGAAGCTTTCTTT. Translation: CSASQGPPNTEAFF.

The chain carries TRBV29-1 and TRBJ1-1; D call uncertain. V lost 6 bases and J lost 1, with 6 bases in between. CDR3 length: 11 residues. Germline CDR1 reads SQVTM; CDR2 reads ANQGSEA. Here the CDR3 DNA reads TGCAGCGTCTCGGGGAACACTGAAGCTTTCTTT. Translated, it gives CSVSGNTEAFF.

V and J are TRBV7-2 and TRBJ2-1; 8 nucleotides match TRBD2. Germline V lookup: CDR1 SGHTA, CDR2 FQGNSA. V lost 3 bases, J lost 7 bases, and 5 bases stayed unmatched. This CDR3 spans 14 amino acids. The CDR3 loop is CASSFLSGGNEQFF. In DNA form, the CDR3 reads TGTGCCAGCAGCTTTTTATCGGGAGGGAATGAGCAGTTCTTC.

V and J are TRBV19 and TRBJ2-3; 8 bases are shared with TRBD2. This CDR3 comprises 15 residues. The germline gives CDR1 LNHDA, CDR2 SQIVND (reference sequence). J gave up 1 base and V 5 bases, and 5 bases lay outside the gene matches. CDR3 nucleotides: TGTGCCAGTAGTCCCCGGGGGGGTGGCACAGATACGCAGTATTTT. It yields the protein CASSPRGGGTDTQYF.

V is TRBV21-1 and J is TRBJ2-7; the D call TRBD1 from the table was never checked on the DNA. TRBV21-1 is tagged as a pseudogene. This CDR3 has 14 residues. The CDR3 sequence: CASSTRQGAYEQYF. The CDR3 DNA follows: TGTGCCAGCAGCACTCGACAGGGGGCCTACGAGCAGTACTTC.

The chain carries TRBV27 and TRBJ1-1; D is ambiguous. V lost 0 bases to trimming and J lost 0 bases, with 5 bases between them. The CDR3 is made up of 14 amino acids. Germline CDR1 and CDR2: MNHEY and SMNVEV (reference sequence). CDR3 residues: CASSLSQVNTEAFF. CDR3 DNA sequence: TGTGCCAGCAGTTTATCGCAGGTGAACACTGAAGCTTTCTTT.

This clone is a singleton in its sample. The CDR3 bases are TGTGCCAGCAAACGGGATCCGAACACCGGGGAGCTGTTTTTT. Translated: CASKRDPNTGELFF. The chain joins TRBV28 to TRBJ2-2, with D possibly being TRBD2 (5 bases). This CDR3 comprises 14 residues. The germline V and J ends were trimmed by 7 bases and 0 bases, with 9 bases remaining between them. Germline V CDR1 and CDR2: MDHEN, SYDVKM.

The chain recombines TRBV12-3 or TRBV12-4 with TRBJ2-5; the D call may be TRBD1 or TRBD2 (5 bases each). Trimming took 3 bases from V and 5 from J, leaving 10 bases between them. The CDR3 contains 13 residues. CDR3 in amino acids: CASSFGGEETQYF. CDR3 DNA: TGTGCCAGCAGTTTTGGGGGTGAGGAGACCCAGTACTTC.

The chain links TRBV6-5 to TRBJ1-3, with D unresolved. The CDR3 loop spans 13 amino acids. V was cut by 7 bases and J by 4 bases, with 11 bases left in between. Germline V gene data show CDR1 as MNHEY and CDR2 as SVGAGI. CDR3 coding DNA: TGTGCCAGCACAGTCTTGGTGGGAAACACCATATATTTT. Amino acid sequence: CASTVLVGNTIYF.

V is TRBV6-5 and J is TRBJ2-7; weak D call: TRBD2 (6 bases). The CDR3 extends over 15 amino acids. The germline CDR1 and CDR2 sequences are MNHEY and SVGAGI. Deletions cut 6 bases from V and 0 bases from J, with 15 bases between. The CDR3, as DNA: TGTGCCAGCAGACCAAGGAGGGTGAGCTCCTACGAGCAGTACTTC. Translation: CASRPRRVSSYEQYF.

The rearrangement uses TRBV9 and TRBJ2-7, with D tentatively TRBD2 (6 bases). This CDR3 has 14 amino acids. V lost 0 bases to trimming and J lost 6 bases, with 13 bases between them. The germline V gene encodes CDR1 SGDLS and CDR2 YYNGEE. CDR3 bases: TGTGCCAGCAGCGTAGTAGGGGCCGGGGGCGAGCAGTACTTC. Translation: CASSVVGAGGEQYF.

V and J are TRBV27 and TRBJ2-2; 7 positions match TRBD2. With V trimmed by 6 bases and J by 0 bases, 10 bases remained unmatched. In germline, CDR1 is MNHEY, CDR2 SMNVEV (reference sequence). The CDR3 runs to 17 residues. CDR3 DNA: TGTGCCAGCAGCGCCTTAGGGGCGGGGGCGAACACCGGGGAGCTGTTTTTT. It encodes CASSALGAGANTGELFF.

The rearrangement links TRBV19 to TRBJ1-2; D is perhaps TRBD1 (6 bases). The V gene lost 9 bases and the J gene lost 4 bases, with 15 bases spanning the gap. The V gene's germline CDR1 is LNHDA and CDR2 SQIVND (reference sequence). The length of the CDR3 is 13 residues. The CDR3 loop reads CASGVGASYGYTF. The DNA for the CDR3 is TGTGCCAGCGGCGTGGGGGCTAGCTATGGCTACACCTTC.

The V and J genes are TRBV28 and TRBJ2-5; 15 positions agree with TRBD2. This CDR3 spans 16 amino acids. Trimming at V came to 4 bases and at J to 1 base, leaving 1 base not matched to a gene. Germline V CDR1 and CDR2: MDHEN, SYDVKM. DNA of the CDR3: TGTGCCAGCAGTTGGGGACTAGCGGGGGGCCAAGAGACCCAGTACTTC. This sequence encodes CASSWGLAGGQETQYF.

The gene calls are TRBV19 and TRBJ1-6; D ambiguous. Deletions cut 2 bases from V and 0 bases from J, with 5 bases between. Per the germline V gene, CDR1 is LNHDA and CDR2 is SQIVND (reference sequence). CDR3 length: 15 residues. The chain's CDR3 is CASSISSSYNSPLHF. The CDR3 coding sequence is TGTGCCAGTAGTATATCGAGCTCCTATAATTCACCCCTCCACTTT.

J is TRBJ1-1 and V is TRBV19; 8 nucleotides agree with TRBD1. The CDR3 is made up of 15 amino acids. Germline V CDR1 and CDR2: LNHDA, SQIVND (reference sequence). Trimming at V came to 3 bases and at J to 2 bases, leaving 5 bases not matched to a gene. The CDR3 here is CASSIWGQVNTEAFF. The CDR3 DNA sequence: TGTGCCAGTAGTATCTGGGGACAGGTTAACACTGAAGCTTTCTTT.

The chain carries TRBV6-5 and TRBJ1-5; D remains ambiguous. V was pared by 4 bases and J by 2 bases, with 12 bases between. Per germline, CDR1 MNHEY and CDR2 SVGAGI. This CDR3 has 15 amino acids. This chain's CDR3 is CASSSQVGGNQPQHF. CDR3 nucleotides: TGTGCCAGCAGTTCACAAGTTGGAGGCAATCAGCCCCAGCATTTT.

This chain uses TRBV5-1 with TRBJ2-2; TRBD1 matches 8 bases. This CDR3 region has 17 residues. Germline CDR1 reads SGHRS; CDR2 reads YFSETQ. The trim removed 4 bases at V and 5 bases at J, leaving 13 bases unmatched. The CDR3 DNA reads as TGCGCCAGCAGCCCGGACCCGGACAGGGCGGGAACCGGGGAGCTGTTTTTT. This translates into CASSPDPDRAGTGELFF.